This section outlines one TCR beta chain sequence together with its context. This sample stems from a study of cytomegalovirus exposure and HLA in healthy donors. The germline gives CDR1 SGHTS, CDR2 YDEGEE. Trimming pared 4 bases from V and 0 bases from J, leaving 14 bases between. The CDR3 runs 15 residues. Method: immunoSEQ multiplex PCR; TCRdb's copy keeps in-frame clones and lacks some. The sample has 200,000 or so clones; around nine tenths are singletons. Sequences were obtained from PBMCs. The chain has TRBV5-8 and TRBJ2-7; possible D gene TRBD2, 7 bases. This TCR was sampled from a woman aged 18 to 35 in good health and CMV-seronegative. This chain's CDR3 is CASSQRGGSSYEQYF. CDR3 DNA sequence: TGTGCCAGCAGCCAAAGGGGGGGGAGCTCCTACGAGCAGTACTTC.